The rows below give T cell receptor beta chains drawn from one sample of a study of PD-1 blockade in classical Hodgkin lymphoma. Some clones are missing from TCRdb's copy, which holds only in-frame ones; the method was immunoSEQ multiplex PCR. The sample includes 31,000 or so clones, 84% of them seen just once. The sample consisted of CD4+ T cells from blood, taken before the fourth cycle of nivolumab. Receptors originate from a human donor with classical Hodgkin lymphoma. CDR3s include the opening cysteine and the closing phenylalanine or tryptophan. The D gene is left open where the match is weak. Not every row has a clone size; where given, it reads once, few, many or a size class.

abundance	len	v_gene	d_gene	j_gene	CDR3aa	CDR3nt
-	15	TRBV7-6	TRBD1	TRBJ1-1	CASSSSTGVYTEAFF	TGTGCCAGCAGCTCCTCTACAGGGGTATACACTGAAGCTTTCTTT
few	12	TRBV7-9	-	TRBJ1-2	CASSPGIYGYTF	TGTGCCAGCAGTCCGGGAATATATGGCTACACCTTC
once	16	TRBV18	TRBD1	TRBJ2-1	CASSLAGTGGTDEQFF	TGTGCCAGCTCACTAGCCGGGACAGGGGGCACGGATGAGCAGTTCTTC
-	13	TRBV6-5	TRBD1	TRBJ1-6	CASRRDSNSPLHF	TGTGCCAGCAGAAGGGACAGCAATTCACCCCTCCACTTT
-	20	TRBV21-1	-	TRBJ2-5	CASSNSDLLGLAGGFETQYF	TGTGCCAGCAGCAATTCCGATCTCCTGGGACTAGCGGGGGGGTTTGAGACCCAGTACTTC
-	15	TRBV5-3	TRBD1	TRBJ1-2	CASSLSDRDHYGYTF	TGCGCCAGCAGCCTCTCGGACAGGGATCACTATGGCTACACCTTC
-	15	TRBV2	-	TRBJ2-2	CASSPTRANTGELFF	TGTGCCAGCAGTCCGACTAGGGCGAACACCGGGGAGCTGTTTTTT
-	12	TRBV5-1	TRBD1	TRBJ1-1	CVSRITQGEAFF	TGCGTCAGCAGGATAACACAGGGGGAAGCTTTCTTT
-	9	TRBV3-1/TRBV3-2	-	TRBJ2-1	CASSPPKFF	TGTGCCAGCAGCCCCCCTAAGTTCTTC
few	14	TRBV7-2	-	TRBJ1-1	CASSGGYRNTEAFF	TGTGCCAGCAGCGGGGGGTACCGTAACACTGAAGCTTTCTTT
-	15	TRBV15	-	TRBJ2-7	CATSRASGYSYEQYF	TGTGCCACCAGCAGAGCGTCGGGTTACTCCTACGAGCAGTACTTC
-	15	TRBV5-8	-	TRBJ1-5	CASSLGIRRDQPQHF	TGTGCCAGCAGCCTGGGTATTAGACGCGATCAGCCCCAGCATTTT
-	16	TRBV4-3	TRBD2	TRBJ2-3	CASSHSSGWEGDTQYF	TGCGCCAGCAGCCATTCTAGCGGGTGGGAGGGGGATACGCAGTATTTT
-	14	TRBV15	-	TRBJ1-1	CATSRNVVGTEAFF	TGTGCCACCAGCAGGAATGTTGTCGGCACTGAAGCTTTCTTT
-	14	TRBV28	TRBD1	TRBJ1-2	CASSSGGEVYGYTF	TGTGCCAGCAGTTCAGGGGGCGAGGTCTATGGCTACACCTTC
-	15	TRBV18	-	TRBJ1-4	CASSPRTATNEKLFF	TGTGCCAGCTCACCTAGGACAGCAACTAATGAAAAACTGTTTTTT
-	13	TRBV11-1	-	TRBJ1-1	CASSLTSLGEAFF	TGTGCCAGCAGCTTAACTTCACTGGGGGAAGCTTTCTTT
-	16	TRBV5-4	TRBD2	TRBJ2-3	CASSLRKAGGVDTQYF	TGTGCCAGCAGCTTGAGGAAGGCGGGGGGGGTAGATACGCAGTATTTT
-	14	TRBV6-5	-	TRBJ2-1	CASNTQPTASSQFF	TGTGCCAGCAATACCCAACCGACAGCGAGCAGTCAGTTCTTC
-	14	TRBV5-4	-	TRBJ2-3	CASSSLRWQDTQYF	TGTGCCAGCAGCTCCTTGCGGTGGCAAGATACGCAGTATTTT